The 6 T cell receptor beta chains below come from one sample, sequenced in a study of PD-1 blockade in classical Hodgkin lymphoma. Each of the patients experienced relapse following autologous stem cell transplantation, and their brentuximab vedotin exposure differed. Purification of CD4+ T cells from thawed PBMCs was performed via magnetic negative selection. TCRdb keeps only in-frame clones here, not all; method: immunoSEQ multiplex PCR. This sample has 30,000 or so clones, with 85% found just once. The sample consisted of CD4+ T cells from blood, taken at baseline. The receptors were sampled from a human donor with classical Hodgkin lymphoma.

The chain has TRBV25-1 and TRBJ2-3; 8 bases fit TRBD2. The junction had 4 bases not matched to a gene; V was cut back by 6 bases and J by 5 bases. CDR1 and CDR2 (germline): MGHDK, SYGVNS. The CDR3 loop spans 13 amino acids. CDR3 protein: CASSGGGRDTQYF. CDR3 in DNA: TGTGCCAGCAGCGGGGGGGGTAGAGATACGCAGTATTTT.

The chain carries TRBV10-3 and TRBJ2-7; TRBD1 is a possible D gene (7 bases). V dropped 6 bases and J dropped 2 bases, with 20 bases sitting between them. The CDR3 length is 16 residues. Germline V gene data show CDR1 as ENHRY and CDR2 as SYGVKD. The CDR3: CAISRGLGGQPYEQYF. CDR3 in DNA: TGTGCCATCAGCAGGGGCTTGGGGGGACAGCCCTACGAGCAGTACTTC.

The chain has TRBV5-1 and TRBJ1-4; 9 bases map to TRBD1. This CDR3 comprises 14 residues. Germline loops: CDR1 SGHRS, CDR2 YFSETQ. The trim removed 2 bases at V and 8 bases at J, leaving 4 bases unmatched. The CDR3 coding sequence is TGCGCCAGCAGCTTTAAAACAGGGGGCGAAAAACTGTTTTTT. It is translated as CASSFKTGGEKLFF.

This clone has a single count. The chain is built from TRBV4-2 and TRBJ1-5, with D perhaps TRBD1 (5 bases). Per the germline V gene, CDR1 is LGHNA and CDR2 is YNFKEQ. V was cut by 0 bases and J by 0 bases, with 9 bases left in between. This CDR3 has 16 amino acids. Here the CDR3 reads CASSQEQAYSNQPQHF. CDR3 in DNA: TGTGCCAGCAGCCAAGAACAGGCCTATAGCAATCAGCCCCAGCATTTT.

The chain is built from TRBV18 and TRBJ1-2; possible D gene TRBD1, 5 bases. Germline V CDR1 and CDR2: KGHSH, LQKENI. Trimming removed 4 bases at V and 1 base at J, with 10 bases between. The CDR3 totals 14 residues. CDR3 DNA: TGTGCCAGCTCACTACAGGAGATTAACTATGGCTACACCTTC. It yields the protein CASSLQEINYGYTF.

This clone occurred a few times. V usage is TRBV30 and J usage is TRBJ1-4; D ambiguous. This CDR3 spans 14 amino acids. The ends were cut back, 3 bases at V and 5 bases at J, with 13 bases in the middle. Germline CDR1 GTSNPN, CDR2 SVGIG (reference sequence). In DNA, the CDR3 is TGTGCCTGGAGAGGTTGGACGGGGAATGAAAAACTGTTTTTT. As protein: CAWRGWTGNEKLFF.